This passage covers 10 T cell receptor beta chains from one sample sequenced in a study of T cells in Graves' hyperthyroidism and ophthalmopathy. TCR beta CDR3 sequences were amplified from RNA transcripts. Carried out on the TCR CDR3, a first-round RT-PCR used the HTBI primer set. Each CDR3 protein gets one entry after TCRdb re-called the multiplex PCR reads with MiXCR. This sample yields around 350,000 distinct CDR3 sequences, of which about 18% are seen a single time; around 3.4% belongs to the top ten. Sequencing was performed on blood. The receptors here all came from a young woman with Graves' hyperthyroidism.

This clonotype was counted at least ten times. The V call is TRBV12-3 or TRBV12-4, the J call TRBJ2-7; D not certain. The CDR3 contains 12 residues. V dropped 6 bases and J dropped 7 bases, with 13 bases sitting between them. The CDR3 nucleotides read TGTGCCAGCAGCCAATCCCCGAGGGAGCAGTACTTC. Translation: CASSQSPREQYF.

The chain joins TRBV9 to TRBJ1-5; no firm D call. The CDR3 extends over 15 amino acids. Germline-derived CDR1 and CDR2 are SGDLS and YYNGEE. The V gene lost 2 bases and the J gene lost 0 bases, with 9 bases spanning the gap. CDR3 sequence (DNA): TGTGCCAGCAGCGTTACTGCTAGTAGCAATCAGCCCCAGCATTTT. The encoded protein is CASSVTASSNQPQHF.

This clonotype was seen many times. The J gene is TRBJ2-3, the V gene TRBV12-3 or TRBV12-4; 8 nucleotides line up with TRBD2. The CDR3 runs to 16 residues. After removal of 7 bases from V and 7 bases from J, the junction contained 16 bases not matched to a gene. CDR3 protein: CASTWGSGTGGNTQYF. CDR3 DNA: TGTGCCAGCACCTGGGGATCCGGGACGGGGGGGAATACGCAGTATTTT.

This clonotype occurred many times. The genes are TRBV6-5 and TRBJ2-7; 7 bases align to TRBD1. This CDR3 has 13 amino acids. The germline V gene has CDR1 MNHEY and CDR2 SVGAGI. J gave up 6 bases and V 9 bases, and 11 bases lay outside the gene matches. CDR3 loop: CASHREGALEQYF. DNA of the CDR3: TGTGCCAGTCACCGAGAGGGGGCCCTCGAGCAGTACTTC.

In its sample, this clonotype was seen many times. The CDR3 DNA follows: TGTGCCAGTAGCGAGAAGGAGCACTATGGCTACACCTTC. It codes for CASSEKEHYGYTF. This chain joins TRBV19 and TRBJ1-2; D call uncertain. CDR3 length: 13 residues. CDR1 and CDR2 from the germline V gene are LNHDA and SQIVND (reference sequence). Trimming removed 6 bases at V and 3 bases at J, with 11 bases between.

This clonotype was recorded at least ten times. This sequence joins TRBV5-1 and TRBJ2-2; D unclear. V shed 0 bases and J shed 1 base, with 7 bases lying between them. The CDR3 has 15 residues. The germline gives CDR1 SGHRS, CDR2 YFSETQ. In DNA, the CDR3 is TGCGCCAGCAGCTTGGCCGTAAGGAACACCGGGGAGCTGTTTTTT. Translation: CASSLAVRNTGELFF. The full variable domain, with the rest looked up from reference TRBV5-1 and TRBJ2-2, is KAGVTQTPRYLIKTRGQQVTLSCSPISGHRSVSWYQQTPGQGLQFLFEYFSETQRNKGNFPGRFSGRQFSNSRSEMNVSTLELGDSALYLCASSLAVRNTGELFFGEGSRLTVL.

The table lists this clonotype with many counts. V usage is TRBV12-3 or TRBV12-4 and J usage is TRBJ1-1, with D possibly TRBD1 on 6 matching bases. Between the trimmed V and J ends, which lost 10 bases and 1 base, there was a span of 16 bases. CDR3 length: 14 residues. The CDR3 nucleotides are TGTGCCACCAGATCCGGGACACAGAACACTGAAGCTTTCTTT. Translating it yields CATRSGTQNTEAFF.

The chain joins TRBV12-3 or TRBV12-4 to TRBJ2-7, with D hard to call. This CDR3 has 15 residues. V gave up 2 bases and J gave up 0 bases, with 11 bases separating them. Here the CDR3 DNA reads TGTGCCAGCAGTTTATCCAGGAGAAGCTCCTACGAGCAGTACTTC. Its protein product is CASSLSRRSSYEQYF.

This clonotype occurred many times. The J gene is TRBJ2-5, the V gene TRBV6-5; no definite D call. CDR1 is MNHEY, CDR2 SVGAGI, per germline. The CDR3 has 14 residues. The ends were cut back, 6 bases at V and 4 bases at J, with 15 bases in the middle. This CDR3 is CASSGSPNGETQYF. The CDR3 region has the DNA TGTGCCAGCAGCGGGTCCCCCAACGGAGAGACCCAGTACTTC.

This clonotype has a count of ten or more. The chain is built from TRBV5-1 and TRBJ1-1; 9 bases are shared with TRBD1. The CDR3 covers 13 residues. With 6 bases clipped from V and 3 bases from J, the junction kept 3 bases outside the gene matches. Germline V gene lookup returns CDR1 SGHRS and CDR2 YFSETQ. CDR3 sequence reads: CASNRTGDTEAFF. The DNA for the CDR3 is TGCGCCAGCAACCGGACAGGGGACACTGAAGCTTTCTTT.